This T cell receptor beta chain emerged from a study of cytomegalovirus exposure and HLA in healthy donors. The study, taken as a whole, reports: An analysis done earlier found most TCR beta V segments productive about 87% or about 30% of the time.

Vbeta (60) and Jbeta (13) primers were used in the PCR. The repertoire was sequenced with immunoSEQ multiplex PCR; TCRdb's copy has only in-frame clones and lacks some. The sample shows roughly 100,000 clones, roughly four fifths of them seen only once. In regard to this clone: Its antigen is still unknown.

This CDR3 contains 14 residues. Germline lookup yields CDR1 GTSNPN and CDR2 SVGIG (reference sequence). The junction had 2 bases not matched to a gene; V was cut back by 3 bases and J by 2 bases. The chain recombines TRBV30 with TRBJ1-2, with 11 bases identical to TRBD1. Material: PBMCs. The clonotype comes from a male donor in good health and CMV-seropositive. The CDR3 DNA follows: TGTGCCTGGAGCCGGGACAGGGGGAACTATGGCTACACCTTC. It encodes CAWSRDRGNYGYTF.